The clone carrying this T cell receptor beta chain was seen only a few times. As yet, its antigen is unknown. Only in-frame clones appear in the TCRdb table, and some are missing; sequencing was by immunoSEQ multiplex PCR. The table has 13,000 or so clones, roughly 63% seen once. The germline gives CDR1 SGHTS, CDR2 YDEGEE. The CDR3 totals 15 residues. The V gene end was trimmed by 3 bases and the J gene end by 1 base; junction bases not matched to a gene: 1. The sample belongs to a study of chemoradiotherapy in HPV16-positive cancers. Regarding the study as a whole: For HPV16-positive patients, expanding HPV-responsive T cells associated with longer recurrence-free survival. During treatment, candidate HPV-specific clones and E7-related motifs expanded in tumor. Functional assays defining HPV-specific T cells used only a couple of HPV16-positive patients.

The biological material was taken from a patient who underwent chemoradiotherapy. The clonotype was recovered from a human donor with HPV-associated anogenital cancer. The chain links TRBV5-8 to TRBJ1-5; TRBD1 aligns across 10 bases. CDR3 sequence reads: CASSWGQGSNQPQHF. CDR3 coding DNA: TGTGCCAGCAGCTGGGGACAGGGGAGCAATCAGCCCCAGCATTTT. The variable domain in full, completed from reference TRBV5-8 and TRBJ1-5, reads EAGVTQSPTHLIKTRGQQATLRCSPISGHTSVYWYQQALGLGLQFLLWYDEGEERNRGNFPPRFSGRQFPNYSSELNVNALELEDSALYLCASSWGQGSNQPQHFGDGTRLSIL.